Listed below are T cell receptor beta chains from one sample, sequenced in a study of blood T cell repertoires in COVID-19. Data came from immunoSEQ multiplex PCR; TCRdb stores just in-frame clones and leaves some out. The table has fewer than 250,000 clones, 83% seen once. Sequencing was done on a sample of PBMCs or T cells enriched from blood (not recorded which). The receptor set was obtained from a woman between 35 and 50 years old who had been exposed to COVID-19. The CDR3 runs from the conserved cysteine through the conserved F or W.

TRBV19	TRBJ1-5	CASSTQDRGPNQPQHF
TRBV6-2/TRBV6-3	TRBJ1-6	CASSDPGQGDNSPLHF
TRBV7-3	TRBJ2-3	CASSFHFTDTQYF
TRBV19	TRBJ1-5	CASSTAGTGNQPQHF
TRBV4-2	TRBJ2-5	CASSPDRAETQYF
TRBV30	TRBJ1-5	CAWSVGSTGRIQPQHF
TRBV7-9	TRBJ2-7	CASSPRTGLIYEQYF
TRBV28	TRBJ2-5	CASRLDRGFAETQYF
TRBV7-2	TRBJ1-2	CASSQRTVLNYGYTF
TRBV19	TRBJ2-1	CASSIDRDNEQFF
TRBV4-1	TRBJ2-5	CASSLFASRTSGGETQYF
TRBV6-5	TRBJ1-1	CASSYPTGVTEAFF
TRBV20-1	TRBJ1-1	CSASHEGDTEAFF
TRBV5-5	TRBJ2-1	CASSWTGINEQFF
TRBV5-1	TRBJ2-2	CASSLGDRGRGELFF
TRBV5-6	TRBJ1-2	CASSVDRGRGGYTF
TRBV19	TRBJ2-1	CASSPRGYSYNEQFF
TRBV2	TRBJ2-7	CASSGASGGSEQYF
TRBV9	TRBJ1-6	CASSVLDRANSPLHF
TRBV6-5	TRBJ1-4	CASSTRQGHNEKLFF
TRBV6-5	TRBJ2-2	CASSYGADNTGELFF
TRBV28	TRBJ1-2	CASSTDGGKTGYTF
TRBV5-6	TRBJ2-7	CASSLGGDTYEQYF
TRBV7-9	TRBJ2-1	CASSPRNEQFF
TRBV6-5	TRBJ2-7	CASSYEAGATYEQYF
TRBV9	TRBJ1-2	CASSVVGQGNYGYTF
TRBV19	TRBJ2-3	CASSPGGRDTQYF
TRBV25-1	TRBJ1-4	CASSDGRGRGEKLFF
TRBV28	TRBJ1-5	CASTLPAGARNQPQHF
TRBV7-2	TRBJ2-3	CASSNSRADTQYF
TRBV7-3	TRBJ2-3	CASSPGLAGAADTQYF
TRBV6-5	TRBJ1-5	CASSYTGQGDQPQHF
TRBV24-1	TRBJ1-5	CATSDHRVQGNQPQHF
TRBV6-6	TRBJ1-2	CASSYSGTGGGYTF
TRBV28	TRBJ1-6	CASKPQGAGDNSPLHF
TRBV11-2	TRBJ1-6	CASSEDRVGGIRRSPLHF
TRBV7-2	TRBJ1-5	CASSLAGTGGGMSQHF
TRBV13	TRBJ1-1	CASSFEREAFF
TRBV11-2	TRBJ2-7	CASSSKTSGEREQYF
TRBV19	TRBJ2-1	CASSQLAGGVYNEQFF
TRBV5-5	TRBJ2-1	CASSLAAGLYNEQFF
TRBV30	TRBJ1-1	CAWRRQGGSNTEAFF
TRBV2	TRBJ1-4	CASSRQANEKLFF
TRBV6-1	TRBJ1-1	CASSGAAGVEAFF
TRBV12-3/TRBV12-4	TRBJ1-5	CASSIQGHQPQHF
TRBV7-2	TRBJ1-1	CASSFQGPSMNTEAFF
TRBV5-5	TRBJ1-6	CASSVRDPGSSPLHF
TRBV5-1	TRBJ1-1	CASSLFSGVANTEAFF
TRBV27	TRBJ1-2	CASSRTGPNYGYTF
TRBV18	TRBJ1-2	CASSPGQGLGGYTF
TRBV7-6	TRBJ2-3	CASSPQGDTQYF
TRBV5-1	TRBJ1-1	CASSWVGSGGTEAFF
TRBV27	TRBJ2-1	CASSWTGISYNEQFF
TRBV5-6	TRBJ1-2	CASSLGDRGYGYTF
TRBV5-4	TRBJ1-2	CASSPTKSTKGRGYGYTF
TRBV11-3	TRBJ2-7	CASGSAGNEQYF
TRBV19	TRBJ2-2	CASIPDAANMGTGELFF
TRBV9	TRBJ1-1	CASSPRGWEGNTEAFF
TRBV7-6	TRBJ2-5	CASSERAGRETQYF